The 3 T cell receptor beta chains below come from one sample, sequenced in a study of vaccination and CD4 T cells after COVID-19. Once obtained from cultured CD4+ T cells, the DNA was sequenced using the Oncomine TCR Beta short-read assay. TCRdb called the PCR reads again in MiXCR, with one record for every CDR3 protein. The sample includes 18,000 or so distinct CDR3 sequences, about 38% seen only once; the top ten take about 25%. No antigen has been assigned to these receptors. Treatment meaning: approximately 9-day PBMC culture with coronavirus spike peptide pools or control peptides (ViraFEST assay). This specimen consisted of CD4+ T cells from blood, cultured in vitro, obtained before SARS-CoV-2 vaccination. These TCRs come from a human donor who received a COVID-19 vaccine.

The V call is TRBV6-1, the J call TRBJ2-5, with 9 bases fitting TRBD1. The V segment lost 8 bases and the J segment 1 base; nucleotides outside the gene matches: 5. The CDR3 spans 14 residues. Per the germline V gene, CDR1 is MNHNS and CDR2 is SASEGT. The CDR3 is CASVPTGGQETQYF. The CDR3 nucleotides read TGTGCCAGCGTTCCGACAGGGGGCCAAGAGACCCAGTACTTC.

The chain is built from TRBV7-8 and TRBJ1-2; the D is unclear. The germline V gene encodes CDR1 SGHVS and CDR2 FQNEAQ. The CDR3 totals 14 residues. V was trimmed by 0 bases and J by 6 bases, leaving 11 bases between them. The CDR3 DNA reads as TGTGCCAGCAGCTTAGCTGGCAGGAACCATGGCTACACCTTC. The encoded protein is CASSLAGRNHGYTF.

This clonotype was seen more than once but under ten times. V and J are TRBV6-5 and TRBJ1-2; D is ambiguous. Looked up from germline, CDR1 is MNHEY and CDR2 is SVGAGI. The CDR3 totals 13 residues. V gave up 0 bases and J gave up 4 bases, with 6 bases separating them. The chain's CDR3 is CASSYSGVYGYTF. CDR3 nucleotide sequence: TGTGCCAGCAGTTACTCAGGAGTCTATGGCTACACCTTC.